Listed below are T cell receptor beta chains from one sample, sequenced in a study of identical twins. TCRdb ran MiXCR on the 5' RACE reads and lists one entry per CDR3 protein. Here the sample spans a few hundred thousand distinct CDR3 sequences, more than 6.5% being singletons. This same sample was also taken into another study, of yellow fever vaccine responses in identical twins.

Material: memory (CD45RO+) T cells sorted from blood. These receptor sequences come from a young woman in good health. CDR3s leave out the opening cysteine and the closing phenylalanine or tryptophan.

V	J	CDR3
TRBV20-1	TRBJ2-5	SALRREETQY
TRBV2	TRBJ2-7	ASSDRGSAYEQY
TRBV7-8	TRBJ2-1	ASSLIQAGVNEQF
TRBV28	TRBJ2-5	ASSSYLAGGGETQY
TRBV3-1	TRBJ2-7	ASSHSGGVYEQY
TRBV15	TRBJ2-3	ATSPGTSGSGDTQY
TRBV24-1	TRBJ2-1	ATSRQGGDNEQF
TRBV20-1	TRBJ2-1	SATGSGSEQF
TRBV25-1	TRBJ1-1	ASGQTGGEAF
TRBV27	TRBJ2-3	ASSCPPGQSHTDTQY
TRBV28	TRBJ1-5	ASRTRLLGNQPQH
TRBV5-1	TRBJ2-5	ASSLSRGGQETQY
TRBV18	TRBJ2-4	ASSLGTAKNIQY
TRBV6-1	TRBJ1-5	ASSPNRQYSNQPQH
TRBV2	TRBJ1-1	ASSATEYEAF
TRBV20-1	TRBJ1-2	SARNAGSYGYT
TRBV20-1	TRBJ1-5	SARDKRQGRGWNQPQH
TRBV14	TRBJ2-7	ASSQRTSYDEQY
TRBV25-1	TRBJ2-4	ASSEGLAKNIQY
TRBV5-1	TRBJ2-6	ASSRGLASSSGANVLT
TRBV2	TRBJ2-1	ASNSGSSYNEQF
TRBV10-3	TRBJ2-1	AISEGKRGLGNNEQF
TRBV7-8	TRBJ1-1	ASSLQGAPMNTEAF
TRBV15	TRBJ1-2	ATSGPPGHGYT
TRBV27	TRBJ1-3	ASRSPGAGNTIY
TRBV12-3/TRBV12-4	TRBJ2-5	ASSPGTIQETQY
TRBV18	TRBJ1-2	ASSPGGLFYGYT
TRBV28	TRBJ1-2	ASSPAGANGFYGYT
TRBV11-2	TRBJ2-1	ASSLGVLIGRGHTYNEQF
TRBV29-1	TRBJ2-2	SVDFRASGELF
TRBV10-2	TRBJ1-1	ASSDPGRGVEAF
TRBV6-6	TRBJ2-1	ASSLRAVRQF
TRBV11-3	TRBJ2-1	ASSLGAGFGYNEQF
TRBV4-2	TRBJ2-6	ASSQIDSGANVLT
TRBV12-3/TRBV12-4	TRBJ2-1	ASSLQAGANNEQF
TRBV19	TRBJ2-1	ASSIGLAGITEQF
TRBV20-1	TRBJ1-5	SALLDRFPYSNQPQH
TRBV7-2	TRBJ2-5	ASSFVAGGGETQY
TRBV12-3/TRBV12-4	TRBJ1-3	ASRIRAALGNTIY
TRBV4-2	TRBJ1-2	ASSQDPHSNYGYT
TRBV7-6	TRBJ2-1	ASSSLGGGPYNEQF
TRBV3-1	TRBJ1-1	ASSQIVDTEAF
TRBV4-1	TRBJ2-1	ASSQADRVMSKEQF
TRBV6-1	TRBJ1-2	ASFGTVLYGYT
TRBV11-2	TRBJ2-4	ASSSPTGDFSLAKNIQY
TRBV20-1	TRBJ2-5	SAQPRGRDWAQY
TRBV27	TRBJ2-6	ASSPLPIGANVLT
TRBV18	TRBJ2-5	ASSIGTSGSETQY
TRBV7-9	TRBJ1-4	ASSSPAEKLF
TRBV20-1	TRBJ2-3	SANPTSGSHKYRSDTQY